The 22 T cell receptor beta chains listed next were all sequenced from one sample in a study. One entry per CDR3 protein, called by TCRdb with MiXCR from the 5' RACE reads. The data hold about 54,000 distinct CDR3 sequences, with approximately 17% observed a single time. Sequencing was carried out using naive CD4+ T cells sorted from blood. The subset is: naive CD4+ T cells, CD4+CD45RA+CD25-. All receptors derive from a female donor with breast cancer.

The table lists this clonotype with a few counts. The chain couples TRBV20-1 to TRBJ2-3; perhaps TRBD2 as D (6 bases). CDR3 length: 15 residues. V dropped 0 bases and J dropped 5 bases, with 15 bases sitting between them. Germline lookup yields CDR1 DFQATT and CDR2 SNEGSKA (reference sequence). The DNA of the CDR3 is TGCAGTGCTAGAGATCATGATACGGGAGTAGATACGCAGTATTTT. Protein product: CSARDHDTGVDTQYF.

V gene TRBV5-1 combines with J gene TRBJ1-4, with 11 bases fitting TRBD1. The V gene end was trimmed by 3 bases and the J gene end by 10 bases; junction bases not matched to a gene: 5. CDR3 length equals 14 residues. Germline CDR1 SGHRS, CDR2 YFSETQ. Here the CDR3 DNA reads TGCGCCAGCAGCTCCGGGACAGGGGGGCTAAAACTGTTTTTT. This translates into CASSSGTGGLKLFF.

Remarks on this clonotype: The junction does not match germline at one end; this may be a read error. This chain uses TRBV6-5 with TRBJ2-7; 7 nucleotides agree with TRBD2. This CDR3 comprises 17 residues. The V gene's germline CDR1 is MNHEY and CDR2 SVGAGI. The CDR3 loop is CVSSTSLAARRVHEQYF. CDR3 coding DNA: TGTGTCAGCAGCACCTCCCTAGCGGCCCGGAGGGTCCACGAGCAGTACTTC.

This clonotype has more than one count but fewer than ten. The V and J genes are TRBV12-3 or TRBV12-4 and TRBJ2-2; D unclear. V lost 6 bases and J 4 bases, leaving 9 bases between the germline ends. CDR3 length: 13 residues. CDR3 region: CASRISSTGELFF. The CDR3 region has the DNA TGTGCCAGCAGAATTTCTAGCACCGGGGAGCTGTTTTTT.

This sequence joins TRBV5-1 and TRBJ2-1; D gene uncertain. Germline V gives CDR1 SGHRS, CDR2 YFSETQ. V was shortened by 4 bases and J by 6 bases, with 14 bases between the two germline ends. This CDR3 has 14 residues. CDR3 loop: CASSQNQDSNEQFF. CDR3 bases: TGCGCCAGCAGCCAGAACCAGGATTCCAATGAGCAGTTCTTC.

This clonotype was picked up a small number of times. J is TRBJ2-7 and V is TRBV2; D is perhaps TRBD1 (5 bases). Trimming cost V 7 bases and J 0 bases, with 13 bases left between them. CDR3 length: 14 residues. Germline loops: CDR1 SNHLY, CDR2 FYNNEI. The CDR3 DNA is TGTGCCAGCAACCCCAGCAGGGACTCCTACGAGCAGTACTTC. It is translated as CASNPSRDSYEQYF.

This chain connects TRBV20-1 to TRBJ2-1, with TRBD2 matching 9 bases. J lost 2 bases, V lost 2 bases, and 10 bases had no gene match. The CDR3 sequence is 17 residues long. The germline gives CDR1 DFQATT, CDR2 SNEGSKA (reference sequence). The CDR3 protein is CSARPHSGRTPYNEQFF. The CDR3 bases are TGCAGTGCTAGACCTCATAGCGGGAGAACCCCCTACAATGAGCAGTTCTTC.

This clonotype has ten or more counts. This rearrangement joins TRBV5-1 to TRBJ2-5; 8 bases map to TRBD1. Germline V gene lookup returns CDR1 SGHRS and CDR2 YFSETQ. V lost 2 bases to trimming and J lost 1 base; unmatched junction nucleotides: 1. This CDR3 is 14 amino acids long. The CDR3, as DNA: TGCGCCAGCAGCTTCCAGGGGGCCCAAGAGACCCAGTACTTC. Translated, it gives CASSFQGAQETQYF.

DNA of the CDR3: TGCAGCGTTGAAGGGTTAGGGGCCAACAATGAGCAGTTCTTC. It specifies CSVEGLGANNEQFF. V gene TRBV29-1 combines with J gene TRBJ2-1; a possible D gene is TRBD1 (5 bases). The CDR3 covers 14 residues. V lost 1 base and J lost 5, with 12 bases in between. The germline CDR1 and CDR2 sequences are SQVTM and ANQGSEA.

As regards this clonotype: One end of the junction fails to match germline, which may point to a read error. The chain combines TRBV4-2 with TRBJ2-3, with TRBD2 identical over 13 bases. CDR1 is LGHNA and CDR2 is YNFKEQ in the germline V gene. This CDR3 contains 20 residues. CDR3 loop: CASSQDGWTSGSVGTETQYF. In DNA, the CDR3 is TGTGCCAGCAGCCAAGACGGGTGGACTAGCGGGAGTGTCGGCACAGAGACGCAGTATTTT.

A remark on this clonotype: A junction boundary mismatches the germline segment, possibly from a read error. The J gene is TRBJ1-2, the V gene TRBV4-1, with a weak D call TRBD1 (6 bases). Germline CDR1 reads MGHRA; CDR2 reads YSYEKL. This CDR3 has 17 amino acids. The CDR3 coding sequence is TGCGCCAGCAGCCACCAGACAGGAGGAAGAGCTAACTATGGCTCCACCTTC. The encoded protein is CASSHQTGGRANYGSTF.

Many counts were recorded for this clonotype. The V call is TRBV6-1, the J call TRBJ1-2, with D unclear. Trimming left V 1 base short and J 3 bases short, with 3 bases between. Germline loops: CDR1 MNHNS, CDR2 SASEGT. The CDR3 has 12 amino acids. The CDR3, as DNA: TGTGCCAGCAGTGAAGGGTACTATGGCTACACCTTC. Translating gives CASSEGYYGYTF.

This chain links TRBV20-1 with TRBJ2-2; D unresolved. The CDR3 sequence is 14 residues long. Germline lookup yields CDR1 DFQATT and CDR2 SNEGSKA (reference sequence). V lost 7 bases to trimming and J lost 1 base, with 13 bases between them. The CDR3 DNA sequence: TGCAGTGTTGTTCTTTTCGGGAACACCGGGGAGCTGTTTTTT. Translation gives CSVVLFGNTGELFF.

A few counts support this clonotype. CDR3 nucleotides: TGTGCCAGCAAAAGTCAAGCGTCCTACAATGAGCAGTTCTTC. Translated: CASKSQASYNEQFF. The rearrangement joins TRBV27 to TRBJ2-1; D unclear. This CDR3 has 14 residues. Between the trimmed V and J ends, which lost 7 bases and 1 base, there was a span of 11 bases. Germline CDR1 MNHEY, CDR2 SMNVEV (reference sequence).

This clonotype was observed at least ten times. J is TRBJ1-1 and V is TRBV6-1; 11 positions match TRBD1. The CDR3 extends over 16 amino acids. Germline assignment: CDR1 MNHNS and CDR2 SASEGT. V lost 5 bases and J lost 5; bases outside the gene matches: 10. The CDR3 bases are TGTGCCAGCAGTCCTTGGACAGGGGGCAGGGAGACTGAAGCTTTCTTT. It is translated as CASSPWTGGRETEAFF.

This clonotype was counted between two and nine times. The rearrangement joins TRBV6-1 to TRBJ1-3; D is uncertain. CDR1 is MNHNS, CDR2 SASEGT, per germline. The CDR3 runs to 15 residues. V lost 2 bases and J 3 bases, leaving 11 bases between the germline ends. CDR3 coding DNA: TGTGCCAGCAGTGAATTGGGATTAATTGGAAACACCATATATTTT. It codes for CASSELGLIGNTIYF.

J is TRBJ2-1 and V is TRBV20-1; 10 nucleotides match TRBD2. The CDR3 loop spans 16 amino acids. Germline V gives CDR1 DFQATT, CDR2 SNEGSKA (reference sequence). V was pared by 6 bases and J by 10 bases, with 18 bases of the junction left unmatched. CDR3 in amino acids: CSAPPWQREGSGEQFF. The CDR3 nucleotides read TGCAGTGCCCCCCCATGGCAGCGGGAGGGTTCGGGCGAGCAGTTCTTC.

V usage is TRBV12-3 or TRBV12-4 and J usage is TRBJ1-3, with TRBD1 matching 7 bases. Trimming took 6 bases from V and 3 from J; bases not matched to a gene: 8. The CDR3 has 15 amino acids. The CDR3 here is CASSLRGGLGNTIYF. For the CDR3, the DNA is TGTGCCAGCAGCCTCAGGGGGGGACTTGGAAACACCATATATTTT.

The sample holds a few counts of this clonotype. This chain uses TRBV28 with TRBJ2-2; no reliable D call. Trimming took off 6 bases at V and 5 bases at J, with 13 bases between the two ends. There are 14 residues in the CDR3. From germline, CDR1 is MDHEN and CDR2 SYDVKM. The CDR3 reads CASRDAPITGELFF. In DNA, the CDR3 is TGTGCCAGCAGGGACGCCCCGATAACCGGGGAGCTGTTTTTT.

This clonotype came up once. A much larger clonotype is one base distant, so this may be a read error. Here the CDR3 omits its conserved ending phenylalanine or tryptophan, so a read error is the likely source. The gene calls are TRBV12-3 or TRBV12-4 and TRBJ2-3; D is perhaps TRBD2 (6 bases). V was shortened by 6 bases and J by 3 bases, with 13 bases between the two germline ends. This CDR3 region has 14 residues. CDR3: CASRVSGTTDTQYV. CDR3 DNA sequence: TGTGCCAGCAGAGTTTCTGGGACTACAGATACGCAGTATGTT.

This clonotype was seen repeatedly, ten times or more. The chain recombines TRBV29-1 with TRBJ2-5; 16 nucleotides line up with TRBD2. This CDR3 has 16 amino acids. Germline V gene data show CDR1 as SQVTM and CDR2 as ANQGSEA. Losses at the gene ends were 4 bases for V and 5 bases for J; bases not matched to a gene: 7. CDR3 sequence (DNA): TGCAGCGTTGGACCTGGGACTAGCGGGAGGGGGGAGACCCAGTACTTC. Translation: CSVGPGTSGRGETQYF.

This chain connects TRBV12-3 or TRBV12-4 to TRBJ2-1; 11 bases are a match to TRBD2. V shed 10 bases and J 3 bases; nucleotides not matched to a gene: 8. The CDR3 is 15 amino acids. The chain's CDR3 is CAISLLAGDYNEQFF. The CDR3 region has the DNA TGTGCCATCAGCCTACTAGCGGGAGACTACAATGAGCAGTTCTTC.